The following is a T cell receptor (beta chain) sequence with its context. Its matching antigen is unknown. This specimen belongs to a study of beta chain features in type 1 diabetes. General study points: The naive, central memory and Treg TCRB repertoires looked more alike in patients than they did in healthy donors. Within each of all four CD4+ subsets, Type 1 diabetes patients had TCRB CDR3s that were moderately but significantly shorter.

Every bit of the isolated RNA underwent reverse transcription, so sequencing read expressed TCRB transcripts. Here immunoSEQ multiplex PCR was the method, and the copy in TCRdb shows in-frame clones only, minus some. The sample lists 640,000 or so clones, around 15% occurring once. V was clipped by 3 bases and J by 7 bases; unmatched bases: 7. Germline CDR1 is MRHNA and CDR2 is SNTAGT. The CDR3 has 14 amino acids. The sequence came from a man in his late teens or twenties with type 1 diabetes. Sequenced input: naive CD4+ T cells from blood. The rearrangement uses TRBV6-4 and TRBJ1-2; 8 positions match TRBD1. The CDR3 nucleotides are TGTGCCAGCAGTGATTCGGGACAGGCAGGTGGCTACACCTTC. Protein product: CASSDSGQAGGYTF.